These 7 T cell receptor beta chains share one sample of origin, sequenced in a study of CD8 T cells in Susac syndrome. Random hexamers primed reverse transcription of roughly 0.45 to 1 ug RNA. Via MiXCR, TCRdb re-called the immunoSEQ multiplex PCR reads, giving one row per CDR3 protein. The data show roughly 400,000 distinct CDR3 sequences, around 85% seen once. Input material: CD8+ T cells from PBMCs. The source is a human donor with multiple sclerosis.

The rearrangement uses TRBV12-3 or TRBV12-4 and TRBJ2-1; perhaps TRBD1 as D (6 bases). The CDR3 consists of 11 residues. With 5 bases removed from V and 10 bases from J, the gap between germline ends came to 9 bases. The CDR3 nucleotides are TGTGCCAGCAGTCCCGGGACAGAGCAGTTCTTC. This encodes CASSPGTEQFF.

This chain connects TRBV6-1 to TRBJ1-5; TRBD1 agrees at 10 bases. Germline V gives CDR1 MNHNS, CDR2 SASEGT. The CDR3 length is 18 residues. V lost 6 bases, J lost 3 bases, and 14 bases stayed unmatched. CDR3 residues: CASRAGTGAFGSNQPQHF. The CDR3 nucleotides read TGTGCCAGCAGGGCCGGGACAGGGGCTTTTGGTTCCAATCAGCCCCAGCATTTT.

The V and J genes are TRBV14 and TRBJ1-2; 9 nucleotides agree with TRBD1. The CDR3 sequence is 15 residues long. Germline V lookup: CDR1 SGHDN, CDR2 FVKESK. The junction had 10 bases not matched to a gene; V was cut back by 5 bases and J by 6 bases. The CDR3 loop is CASSSKGDRVDGYTF. CDR3 in DNA: TGTGCCAGCAGCTCTAAAGGGGACAGGGTGGATGGCTACACCTTC.

The chain carries TRBV20-1 and TRBJ2-5; D could derive from TRBD1 or TRBD2 (5 bases each). The V and J ends lost 1 base and 1 base respectively, with 19 bases between them. Germline CDR1 DFQATT, CDR2 SNEGSKA (reference sequence). CDR3 length: 17 residues. CDR3 amino acids: CSARGDLEGISQETQYF. In DNA, the CDR3 is TGCAGTGCTAGAGGAGATCTCGAGGGGATTTCCCAAGAGACCCAGTACTTC.

This clonotype was seen once. This rearrangement joins TRBV29-1 to TRBJ2-1; 7 bases map to TRBD2. The length of the CDR3 is 13 residues. The germline V gene encodes CDR1 SQVTM and CDR2 ANQGSEA. Trimming removed 3 bases from V and 6 bases from J; junction bases left unmatched: 5. CDR3 amino acids: CSVDLAEGNEQFF. As DNA, the CDR3 is TGCAGCGTTGACCTAGCGGAGGGCAATGAGCAGTTCTTC.

This clonotype was found once. V gene TRBV11-2 combines with J gene TRBJ2-7, with D perhaps matching TRBD1 or TRBD2 (5 bases each). The CDR3 covers 14 residues. The ends were cut back, 5 bases at V and 2 bases at J, with 13 bases in the middle. The germline gives CDR1 SGHAT, CDR2 FQNNGV. CDR3 sequence: CASSGRDGTYEQYF. The CDR3 DNA sequence: TGTGCCAGCAGCGGACGGGACGGTACCTACGAGCAGTACTTC.

The chain joins TRBV6-1 to TRBJ1-2; D may be TRBD1 (5 bases). V was cut by 7 bases and J by 1 base, with 22 bases left in between. Germline assignment: CDR1 MNHNS and CDR2 SASEGT. This CDR3 spans 17 amino acids. The CDR3 DNA reads TGTGCCAGCAACGGGGGACCCACACTCGAAAATAACTATGGCTACACCTTC. This gives the protein CASNGGPTLENNYGYTF.